A selection of T cell receptor beta chains follows, all from one sample in a study of blood T cell repertoires in COVID-19. The table came from immunoSEQ multiplex PCR; TCRdb's copy has only in-frame clones and leaves some out. The sample has roughly 150,000 clones; around 89% are singletons. What was sequenced was peripheral blood. The source is a man aged 55 to 70 with acute or convalescent COVID-19. Both conserved end residues are part of each CDR3. The D gene is left open where the match is weak. The listing skips clone size in some rows; elsewhere it reads once, few, many or a size class.

TRBV9	TRBJ1-6	.	.	TGTGCCAGCAGCGTCCGAGAAGGGCCTTCCAAGGGAGCACCCCTCCACTTT	CASSVREGPSKGAPLHF
TRBV5-1	TRBJ2-3	.	TRBD1	TGCGCCAGCAGCCCAGGGTTTTTACAGGGGTCGGGCACAGATACGCAGTATTTT	CASSPGFLQGSGTDTQYF
TRBV5-4	TRBJ1-2	.	.	TGTGCCAGCAGCTTATCCCGGACGGGGGGAACTAACTATGGCTACACCTTC	CASSLSRTGGTNYGYTF
TRBV6-5	TRBJ2-7	once	TRBD1	TGTGCCAGCAAAGGGACAGGGTGGGCCTACGAGCAGTACTTC	CASKGTGWAYEQYF
TRBV30	TRBJ1-5	.	TRBD1	TGTGCCTGGAAAAACAGGGGGCTAGGCAATCAGCCCCAGCATTTT	CAWKNRGLGNQPQHF
TRBV27	TRBJ1-2	few	.	TGTGCCAGCAGTTTAAGGCAGGGGACGAACTATGGCTACACCTTC	CASSLRQGTNYGYTF
TRBV25-1	TRBJ2-1	few	.	TGTGCCAGCAGTGAATCCGGGCAGGGGATAGGTTTGGAGCAGTTCTTC	CASSESGQGIGLEQFF
TRBV7-3	TRBJ1-2	.	.	TGTGCCAGCAGCTTCAACGGTCTCTATGGCTACACCTTC	CASSFNGLYGYTF
TRBV27	TRBJ2-1	.	TRBD2	TGTGCCAGCAGACAATCCGGACTAGCGGGGGCCTACAATGAGCAGTTCTTC	CASRQSGLAGAYNEQFF
TRBV19	TRBJ1-4	.	.	TGTGCCAGTACCGCCTTCGGGGGGATGAATGAAAAACTGTTTTTT	CASTAFGGMNEKLFF
TRBV12-3/TRBV12-4	TRBJ1-1	.	.	TGTGCCAGCAGCCCGGCGGGGAGTGAAGCTTTCTTT	CASSPAGSEAFF
TRBV28	TRBJ1-2	.	TRBD1	TGTGCCAGCACCTCCGGGACAGACTTTGTCTATGGCTACACCTTC	CASTSGTDFVYGYTF